This is a list of T cell receptor beta chains from one sample in a study of blood T cell repertoires in COVID-19. Produced via immunoSEQ multiplex PCR; TCRdb's table is partial and in-frame only. The data show around 480,000 clones, around 90% seen once. The material sequenced was PBMCs or T cells enriched from blood (not recorded which). Receptor source: a woman aged 18-29 years who had recovered from COVID-19. CDR3s include the opening cysteine and the closing phenylalanine or tryptophan. The D gene is left open where the match is weak. Where a row states a size, it is once, few, many or the class of an expanded clone; other rows omit it.

d_call j_call clone_size v_call cdr3_aa cdr3_nt
- TRBJ1-6 - TRBV4-1 CASSQDRDTNSPLHF TGCGCCAGCAGCCAAGATCGGGACACCAATTCACCCCTCCACTTT
TRBD1 TRBJ2-7 once TRBV7-9 CASSSGGSEQYF TGTGCCAGCAGTTCAGGGGGAAGTGAGCAGTACTTC
TRBD1 TRBJ1-1 - TRBV7-9 CASRQLGQGKKAFF TGTGCCAGCAGACAACTCGGACAGGGGAAGAAGGCTTTCTTT
- TRBJ2-3 once TRBV2 CASSSGDTQYF TGTGCCAGCAGTTCCGGGGATACGCAGTATTTT
- TRBJ2-7 - TRBV18 CASSPPGGDGGEQYF TGTGCCAGCTCACCACCGGGCGGGGATGGGGGCGAGCAGTACTTC
TRBD1 TRBJ1-6 - TRBV10-3 CAIILETGTGVGSSNSPLHF TGTGCCATCATTCTCGAAACCGGGACAGGGGTGGGTTCGAGTAATTCACCCCTCCACTTT
- TRBJ2-7 - TRBV5-5 CASSLRREASYEQYF TGTGCCAGCAGCTTGCGGAGGGAGGCGTCCTACGAGCAGTACTTC
TRBD1 TRBJ1-2 - TRBV15 CATSRDRGPVRGYTF TGTGCCACCAGCAGGGACAGGGGGCCAGTCAGGGGCTACACCTTC
TRBD1 TRBJ1-2 once TRBV3-1/TRBV3-2 CASSQDRAGGNYGYTF TGTGCCAGCAGCCAAGATAGGGCAGGGGGCAACTATGGCTACACCTTC
TRBD2 TRBJ2-1 - TRBV6-1 CASSGSSGGSSYNEQFF TGTGCCAGCAGTGGTAGTAGCGGGGGGAGCTCCTACAATGAGCAGTTCTTC
- TRBJ1-4 - TRBV19 CASRGAGEEKLFF TGTGCCAGTAGGGGGGCAGGGGAAGAAAAACTGTTTTTT
- TRBJ2-7 - TRBV28 CASSFPETGSYEQYF TGTGCCAGCAGTTTCCCGGAGACTGGTTCCTACGAGCAGTACTTC
TRBD2 TRBJ2-1 - TRBV12-5 CASGLVPGGVDEQFF TGTGCTAGTGGTTTGGTACCCGGGGGGGTCGATGAGCAGTTCTTC
TRBD2 TRBJ2-7 - TRBV19 CASSMGGAYEQYF TGTGCCAGTAGTATGGGGGGGGCCTACGAGCAGTACTTC
- TRBJ1-1 - TRBV6-2/TRBV6-3 CASSYWGAEAFF TGTGCCAGCAGTTATTGGGGGGCTGAAGCTTTCTTT
- TRBJ1-2 - TRBV2 CASRETFDLPIRESYGYTF TGTGCCAGCAGGGAAACCTTTGATCTCCCTATTAGGGAGTCCTATGGCTACACCTTC
- TRBJ1-4 - TRBV7-9 CASSQGSTNEKLFF TGTGCCAGCAGCCAGGGGTCAACTAATGAAAAACTGTTTTTT
TRBD1 TRBJ1-5 - TRBV19 CASNMGQVRGQPQHF TGTGCCAGTAACATGGGACAGGTAAGGGGTCAGCCCCAGCATTTT
- TRBJ1-2 - TRBV7-9 CASSLGQGNYGYTF TGTGCCAGCAGCTTAGGGCAGGGGAACTATGGCTACACCTTC
- TRBJ2-1 - TRBV4-2 CASNPYPRGDEQFF TGTGCCAGCAACCCCTACCCCAGGGGCGATGAGCAGTTCTTC
- TRBJ1-6 - TRBV5-5 CASSLEFRRRDNSPLHF TGTGCCAGCAGCTTGGAGTTTCGGAGGAGGGATAATTCACCCCTCCACTTT
- TRBJ1-2 - TRBV5-4 CASTVSGGYNYGYTF TGTGCCAGCACCGTTTCGGGGGGCTACAACTATGGCTACACCTTC
TRBD1 TRBJ2-7 - TRBV5-6 CASSPRDRPYEQYF TGTGCCAGCAGCCCCCGGGACAGGCCCTACGAGCAGTACTTC
- TRBJ1-1 once TRBV14 CASSQGAGWDTEAFF TGTGCCAGCAGCCAAGGGGCAGGCTGGGACACTGAAGCTTTCTTT
- TRBJ1-2 - TRBV6-4 CASSREISNYGYTF TGTGCCAGCAGTAGGGAGATTTCTAACTATGGCTACACCTTC
TRBD1 TRBJ1-1 - TRBV19 CASSRSRTGATEAFF TGTGCCAGTAGTAGATCCCGCACAGGGGCCACTGAAGCTTTCTTT
- TRBJ1-2 - TRBV28 CASSPPGGGRNYGYTF TGTGCCAGCAGCCCTCCCGGGGGGGGGCGGAACTATGGCTACACCTTC
- TRBJ2-2 few TRBV18 CASSSEAGSTGELFF TGTGCCAGCTCGTCTGAAGCGGGTAGCACCGGGGAGCTGTTTTTT
- TRBJ1-1 - TRBV5-1 CASREGYTYTEAFF TGCGCCAGCAGGGAGGGGTATACCTACACTGAAGCTTTCTTT
- TRBJ1-1 - TRBV19 CASSIAPAGEGTEAFF TGTGCCAGTAGTATAGCCCCCGCAGGGGAGGGGACTGAAGCTTTCTTT
- TRBJ2-5 few TRBV5-1 CASSLEGGGETQYF TGCGCCAGCAGCTTGGAAGGGGGTGGGGAGACCCAGTACTTC
- TRBJ1-6 - TRBV19 CASSIEQTSPLHF TGTGCCAGTAGTATAGAACAGACTTCACCCCTCCACTTT
- TRBJ2-5 once TRBV5-5 CASSLVGGPKAQYF TGTGCCAGCAGCTTGGTAGGAGGTCCAAAGGCCCAGTACTTC
TRBD1 TRBJ1-1 - TRBV6-5 CASSLGQGVGTEAFF TGTGCCAGCAGTCTTGGACAGGGGGTCGGCACTGAAGCTTTCTTT
TRBD1 TRBJ1-2 - TRBV5-6 CASSSTGGRGYTF TGTGCCAGCAGCTCAACAGGGGGCAGAGGCTACACCTTC
TRBD2 TRBJ2-7 - TRBV5-1 CASSFLGSSGSSYEQYF TGCGCCAGCAGCTTCTTGGGCTCTAGCGGAAGCTCCTACGAGCAGTACTTC
- TRBJ2-5 - TRBV2 CASSVLAPPGETQYF TGTGCCAGCAGTGTCCTAGCCCCTCCGGGAGAGACCCAGTACTTC
- TRBJ1-4 - TRBV7-9 CASTPESIGGKLFF TGTGCCAGCACCCCTGAATCTATAGGAGGGAAACTGTTTTTT
- TRBJ1-4 - TRBV30 CAWRPQVTNEKLFF TGTGCCTGGAGACCCCAGGTTACTAATGAAAAACTGTTTTTT
- TRBJ1-3 - TRBV21-1 CARPQSPSGNTIYF TGTGCCCGTCCACAGTCTCCCTCTGGAAACACCATATATTTT